The 24 T cell receptor beta chains below were found in one sample sequenced in a study of T cell responses to AZD1222 COVID-19 vaccine. The repertoire was sequenced with immunoSEQ multiplex PCR; TCRdb's copy has only in-frame clones and lacks some. The top ten hold approximately 6.8% of the sample, which has some 95,000 clones, roughly 85% seen once. The sample consisted of peripheral blood, taken on day 0 of AZD1222 vaccination. The receptors come from an adult in good health.

V usage is TRBV19 and J usage is TRBJ1-2; the match to TRBD1 covers 8 bases. Germline V gene sequence: CDR1 LNHDA, CDR2 SQIVND (reference sequence). The CDR3 is made up of 13 amino acids. V was pared by 5 bases and J by 14 bases, with 13 bases of the junction left unmatched. CDR3 DNA sequence: TGTGCCAGTAGTGAAGCCCCGGGACAGGTTGCAACCTTC. This sequence encodes CASSEAPGQVATF.

The J gene is TRBJ1-5, the V gene TRBV29-1; 9 positions match TRBD1. Per the germline V gene, CDR1 is SQVTM and CDR2 is ANQGSEA. This CDR3 is 13 amino acids long. V dropped 5 bases and J dropped 4; count of bases not matched to a gene: 3. The CDR3 DNA reads TGCAGCGTTACAGGGGGCTTGAATCAGCCCCAGCATTTT. This codes for CSVTGGLNQPQHF.

The chain combines TRBV5-1 with TRBJ2-3; 9 bases map to TRBD1. The trim removed 0 bases at V and 3 bases at J, leaving 8 bases unmatched. The CDR3 has 17 residues. Germline V CDR1 and CDR2: SGHRS, YFSETQ. This CDR3 reads CASSLDGTGPSTDTQYF. The CDR3 DNA reads as TGCGCCAGCAGCTTGGACGGGACAGGGCCGTCTACAGATACGCAGTATTTT.

V is TRBV7-2 and J is TRBJ2-3; D is unresolved. The ends were cut back, 3 bases at V and 4 bases at J, with 8 bases in the middle. This CDR3 contains 13 residues. Germline values: CDR1 SGHTA, CDR2 FQGNSA. CDR3 nucleotides: TGTGCCAGCAGCTTTCCTGAGGCAGATACGCAGTATTTT. It translates to CASSFPEADTQYF.

The chain employs TRBV5-8 and TRBJ1-2; TRBD1 aligns across 7 bases. From germline, CDR1 is SGHTS and CDR2 YDEGEE. Unmatched junction bases numbered 9, after V lost 3 bases and J lost 4 bases. The CDR3 extends over 15 amino acids. CDR3 loop: CASSSGQQGRYGYTF. DNA of the CDR3: TGTGCCAGCAGCTCGGGACAACAGGGGCGCTATGGCTACACCTTC.

V and J are TRBV19 and TRBJ1-5; 10 bases match TRBD1. The CDR3 spans 16 residues. The V gene's germline CDR1 is LNHDA and CDR2 SQIVND (reference sequence). J was trimmed by 4 bases and V by 5 bases; bases with no gene match: 8. The CDR3 sequence: CASSSRQGAVNQPQHF. DNA for the CDR3: TGTGCCAGTAGTTCCCGACAGGGGGCTGTGAATCAGCCCCAGCATTTT. Full variable domain (remainder filled in from reference TRBV19 and TRBJ1-5): DGGITQSPKYLFRKEGQNVTLSCEQNLNHDAMYWYRQDPGQGLRLIYYSQIVNDFQKGDIAEGYSVSREKKESFPLTVTSAQKNPTAFYLCASSSRQGAVNQPQHFGDGTRLSIL.

V and J are TRBV2 and TRBJ2-6; the D gene is possibly TRBD1 (6 bases). The ends were cut back, 0 bases at V and 3 bases at J, with 9 bases in the middle. The CDR3 is made up of 16 amino acids. Germline V CDR1 and CDR2: SNHLY, FYNNEI. The CDR3 DNA reads TGTGCCAGCAGTGAAGCGCAGGGGTTTGGGGCCAACGTCCTGACTTTC. Its protein product is CASSEAQGFGANVLTF. Full variable domain (missing parts from reference TRBV2 and TRBJ2-6): EPEVTQTPSHQVTQMGQEVILRCVPISNHLYFYWYRQILGQKVEFLVSFYNNEISEKSEIFDDQFSVERPDGSNFTLKIRSTKLEDSAMYFCASSEAQGFGANVLTFGAGSRLTVL.

The gene calls are TRBV27 and TRBJ2-1; 11 nucleotides match TRBD2. V gave up 8 bases and J gave up 8 bases; unmatched junction bases: 14. The V gene's germline CDR1 is MNHEY and CDR2 SMNVEV (reference sequence). The CDR3 extends over 16 amino acids. DNA of the CDR3: TGTGCCAGCGCACCTTCCGGGACTAGCGGCGGCGATGAGCAGTTCTTC. Its translation: CASAPSGTSGGDEQFF.

This chain connects TRBV5-1 to TRBJ2-1, with 10 nucleotides matching TRBD1. The CDR3 loop spans 16 amino acids. Germline values: CDR1 SGHRS, CDR2 YFSETQ. V lost 0 bases and J lost 3; bases outside the gene matches: 3. The CDR3 DNA reads TGCGCCAGCAGCTTGGCCGGGACAGGGGACTACAATGAGCAGTTCTTC. This codes for CASSLAGTGDYNEQFF.

The chain couples TRBV14 to TRBJ1-1; the D gene is possibly TRBD1 (5 bases). Germline CDR1 SGHDN, CDR2 FVKESK. Trimming left V 2 bases short and J 1 base short, with 11 bases between. This CDR3 comprises 15 residues. As DNA, the CDR3 is TGTGCCAGCAGCCAACCCGGGACGGAGAACACTGAAGCTTTCTTT. Its translation is CASSQPGTENTEAFF.

J is TRBJ1-4 and V is TRBV19, with D perhaps matching TRBD1 (5 bases). The V end was cut by 4 bases, the J end by 0 bases, with 6 bases between. The germline V gene has CDR1 LNHDA and CDR2 SQIVND (reference sequence). The CDR3 extends over 14 amino acids. This chain's CDR3 is CASSRGATNEKLFF. CDR3 DNA: TGTGCCAGTAGTAGAGGGGCAACTAATGAAAAACTGTTTTTT.

The gene calls are TRBV4-3 and TRBJ2-3; a weak D match, TRBD2 (6 bases). CDR1 LGHNA and CDR2 YSLEER come from the germline V gene. The V gene lost 1 base and the J gene lost 1 base, with 6 bases spanning the gap. The CDR3 is made up of 14 amino acids. The chain's CDR3 is CASSQAGGTDTQYF. CDR3 in DNA: TGCGCCAGCAGCCAAGCGGGGGGCACAGATACGCAGTATTTT.

This rearrangement joins TRBV29-1 to TRBJ2-7, with 11 positions matching TRBD2. From germline, CDR1 is SQVTM and CDR2 ANQGSEA. This CDR3 is built from 14 residues. Trimming cost V 4 bases and J 4 bases; bases outside gene matches: 6. In DNA, the CDR3 is TGCAGCGTTGTAGAACTAGCGGGAGTGTACGAGCAGTACTTC. Its translation: CSVVELAGVYEQYF.

V and J are TRBV9 and TRBJ1-2; no clear D gene. The CDR3 has 13 amino acids. V lost 3 bases and J 2 bases, leaving 8 bases between the germline ends. The V gene's germline CDR1 is SGDLS and CDR2 YYNGEE. CDR3 protein: CASSGDKNYGYTF. In DNA form, the CDR3 reads TGTGCCAGCAGCGGAGACAAGAACTATGGCTACACCTTC.

This chain connects TRBV11-2 to TRBJ2-3, with D uncertain. Germline V gives CDR1 SGHAT, CDR2 FQNNGV. The germline V and J ends were trimmed by 0 bases and 8 bases, with 6 bases remaining between them. This CDR3 is built from 12 residues. CDR3 protein: CASSLEAGTQYF. Written as DNA, the CDR3 is TGTGCCAGCAGCTTAGAGGCAGGTACGCAGTATTTT.

This clone was counted once. The chain is built from TRBV5-1 and TRBJ2-2; D remains unclear. Germline V gives CDR1 SGHRS, CDR2 YFSETQ. V lost 0 bases to trimming and J lost 0 bases, with 9 bases between them. There are 16 residues in the CDR3. Here the CDR3 reads CASSLVSGANTGELFF. CDR3 nucleotides: TGCGCCAGCAGCTTGGTATCAGGTGCGAACACCGGGGAGCTGTTTTTT.

As regards this clone: The junction and the germline gene differ at one end; a read error may be behind it. The V call is TRBV5-1, the J call TRBJ2-3, with D tentatively TRBD2 (6 bases). Looked up from germline, CDR1 is SGHRS and CDR2 is YFSETQ. CDR3 length: 14 residues. The CDR3 nucleotides are TGCGCCAGCAGCTTGATCGGGGGAACAGGTACGCAGTATTTT. Protein sequence: CASSLIGGTGTQYF.

The chain has TRBV5-4 and TRBJ2-3; 7 positions match TRBD2. The germline CDR1 and CDR2 sequences are SGHNT and YYREEE (reference sequence). The CDR3 extends over 17 amino acids. J was trimmed by 2 bases and V by 4 bases; bases with no gene match: 13. CDR3 loop: CASSIPKSGTVTDTQYF. DNA of the CDR3: TGTGCCAGCAGCATTCCTAAGAGCGGGACCGTCACAGATACGCAGTATTTT.

V and J are TRBV16 and TRBJ1-1; weak D call: TRBD1 (5 bases). The V gene lost 8 bases and the J gene lost 1 base, with 8 bases spanning the gap. This CDR3 contains 12 residues. Germline values: CDR1 KGHSY, CDR2 FQNENV. CDR3 nucleotides: TGTGCCAGCGGGGACGGGAACACTGAAGCTTTCTTT. This sequence encodes CASGDGNTEAFF.

This clone appeared a single time. This chain uses TRBV3-1 (or the pseudogene TRBV3-2) with TRBJ2-3, with 9 bases fitting TRBD2. The CDR3 extends over 17 amino acids. With 4 bases clipped from V and 6 bases from J, the junction kept 14 bases outside the gene matches. Germline values: CDR1 LGHDT, CDR2 YNNKEL (reference sequence). The CDR3 loop is CASSLKISRGGRDTQYF. In DNA form, the CDR3 reads TGTGCCAGCAGCCTAAAGATCTCGCGGGGGGGCAGGGATACGCAGTATTTT.

In its sample, this clone was seen a few times. This sample includes further DNA sequences coding for the same CDR3. The genes are TRBV19 and TRBJ1-2, with D uncertain. The CDR3 spans 12 residues. Germline lookup yields CDR1 LNHDA and CDR2 SQIVND (reference sequence). V gave up 5 bases and J gave up 4 bases, with 8 bases separating them. The CDR3 reads CASSRQGYGYTF. CDR3 nucleotides: TGTGCCAGTAGTCGTCAAGGCTATGGCTACACCTTC.

The genes are TRBV3-1 (or the pseudogene TRBV3-2) and TRBJ1-1; D gene ambiguous. V was pared by 0 bases and J by 3 bases, with 11 bases between. The germline V gene has CDR1 LGHDT and CDR2 YNNKEL (reference sequence). The CDR3 length is 15 residues. CDR3 bases: TGTGCCAGCAGCCAAGATACCTGGAGGGACACTGAAGCTTTCTTT. It codes for CASSQDTWRDTEAFF.

This clone was detected only once. This chain connects TRBV9 to TRBJ2-3; D not certain. The CDR3 covers 15 residues. Trimming stripped 0 bases from V and 0 bases from J, with 8 bases between. Germline V CDR1 and CDR2: SGDLS, YYNGEE. CDR3 in amino acids: CASSVASPSTDTQYF. Here the CDR3 DNA reads TGTGCCAGCAGCGTAGCGTCCCCTAGCACAGATACGCAGTATTTT.

The rearrangement uses TRBV3-1 (or the pseudogene TRBV3-2) and TRBJ2-3, with 9 positions matching TRBD2. The germline CDR1 and CDR2 sequences are LGHDT and YNNKEL (reference sequence). The CDR3 length is 16 residues. Unmatched junction bases numbered 2, after V lost 0 bases and J lost 1 base. In nucleotides, the CDR3 is TGTGCCAGCAGCCAAGATAGGACTAGCGGCACAGATACGCAGTATTTT. Its protein is CASSQDRTSGTDTQYF.